This TCR beta chain originates from a study of blood T cell repertoires in COVID-19. Measured with immunoSEQ multiplex PCR; TCRdb has only the in-frame clones, and not every one. Among about 200,000 clones listed, roughly 85% were seen once. Trimming pared 2 bases from V and 7 bases from J, leaving 15 bases between. The CDR3 is made up of 15 amino acids. The germline gives CDR1 MNHEY, CDR2 SVGEGT. Seattle participants joined during active infection and were tracked over time. The sequenced sample was peripheral blood. The clonotype was recovered from an older woman with COVID-19, enrolled during active disease. The chain joins TRBV6-2 or TRBV6-3 to TRBJ2-1; maybe TRBD2 (5 bases). The CDR3 DNA reads TGTGCCAGCAGTTACGAGCGGCTAGCCCAGAATGAGCAGTTCTTC. Protein: CASSYERLAQNEQFF.